This entry concerns a single TCR beta chain. The CDR3 is 14 amino acids. The V end was cut by 5 bases, the J end by 2 bases, with 10 bases between. Germline values: CDR1 SGHRS, CDR2 YFSETQ. This specimen comes from a study of blood T cell repertoires in COVID-19. Study background: Both acute and convalescent COVID-19 samples were obtained from the United States, Italy and Spain.

This table comes from immunoSEQ multiplex PCR, and its TCRdb copy is limited to in-frame clones, with some not included. This sample has 120,000 or so clones, with approximately 68% found just once. The sample consisted of peripheral blood. This TCR was sampled from a woman aged 60 to 75 with acute or convalescent COVID-19. This rearrangement joins TRBV5-1 to TRBJ1-4; possible D gene TRBD1, 6 bases. Here the CDR3 reads CASRSTGTNEKLFF. The CDR3 DNA is TGCGCCAGCAGATCGACAGGCACTAATGAAAAACTGTTTTTT.